Sequencing of this T cell receptor (beta chain) was carried out in a study of blood T cell repertoires in COVID-19. Study context: The cDNA or gDNA used as material had been derived from T cells, B-cell-depleted T cells, or PBMCs.

V was trimmed by 0 bases and J by 0 bases, leaving 12 bases between them. The CDR3 runs 17 residues. Germline CDR1 is SGHTA and CDR2 is FQGNSA. Libraries were prepared by immunoSEQ multiplex PCR; TCRdb keeps only in-frame clonotypes and omits some of them. The data hold around 200,000 clones, with 80% to 90% observed a single time. The chain links TRBV7-2 to TRBJ1-3, with a weak D call TRBD1 (5 bases). This clonotype was sampled from a human donor with active or convalescent COVID-19. The donor label of this sample is uncertain. Material for sequencing was peripheral blood. The CDR3 spells CASSLAGRGFSGNTIYF. In nucleotides, the CDR3 is TGTGCCAGCAGCTTAGCGGGGCGGGGGTTCTCTGGAAACACCATATATTTT. Drawing the rest from reference TRBV7-2 and TRBJ1-3, the complete variable domain is GAGVSQSPSNKVTEKGKDVELRCDPISGHTALYWYRQSLGQGLEFLIYFQGNSAPDKSGLPSDRFSAERTGGSVSTLTIQRTQQEDSAVYLCASSLAGRGFSGNTIYFGEGSWLTVV.